The 9 T cell receptor beta chains reported below all come from one sample, sequenced in a study of beta chain features in type 1 diabetes. The authors reverse transcribed all of the isolated RNA, so sequencing captured expressed TCRB transcripts. Sequenced by immunoSEQ multiplex PCR; TCRdb stores in-frame clones only, minus some. Seen here are about 150,000 clones, over 8.5% observed once, and the top ten hold under 2.5%. The sequenced sample consisted of central memory CD4+ T cells from blood. The receptors originated from a young man in good health.

Only a few counts were recorded for this clone. The chain has TRBV7-9 and TRBJ2-5; TRBD2 matches at 15 bases. With V trimmed by 7 bases and J by 7 bases, 10 bases remained unmatched. This CDR3 has 16 residues. Per germline, CDR1 SEHNR and CDR2 FQNEAQ (reference sequence). CDR3 coding DNA: TGTGCCAGCACCCGGGGACTAGCGGGGGGAAGTGGGACCCAGTACTTC. Translating gives CASTRGLAGGSGTQYF.

V gene TRBV19 combines with J gene TRBJ1-2; D is uncertain. CDR1 LNHDA and CDR2 SQIVND come from the germline V gene (reference sequence). CDR3 length equals 13 residues. Trimming cost V 5 bases and J 3 bases, with 10 bases left between them. The CDR3 sequence is CASSLDSYYGYTF. The DNA of the CDR3 is TGTGCCAGTAGTCTTGATTCTTACTATGGCTACACCTTC. Filled out from reference TRBV19 and TRBJ1-2, the complete variable domain reads DGGITQSPKYLFRKEGQNVTLSCEQNLNHDAMYWYRQDPGQGLRLIYYSQIVNDFQKGDIAEGYSVSREKKESFPLTVTSAQKNPTAFYLCASSLDSYYGYTFGSGTRLTVV.

The chain carries TRBV5-4 and TRBJ2-1, with D perhaps matching TRBD2 (5 bases). Trimming stripped 0 bases from V and 2 bases from J, with 9 bases between. CDR3 length: 15 amino acids. Germline loops: CDR1 SGHNT, CDR2 YYREEE (reference sequence). CDR3 amino acids: CASSLAQRTYNEQFF. CDR3 in DNA: TGTGCCAGCAGCTTGGCCCAGCGGACCTACAATGAGCAGTTCTTC.

The chain recombines TRBV5-1 with TRBJ2-7; tentatively, D is TRBD1 or TRBD2 (5 bases each). The CDR3 is made up of 15 amino acids. Trimming shortened V by 7 bases and J by 3 bases, and 20 bases separated the two germline ends. The germline CDR1 and CDR2 sequences are SGHRS and YFSETQ. In DNA form, the CDR3 reads TGCGCCAGCGGAACGACGAGGGGCCAGAGCTACGAGCAGTACTTC. Translated, it gives CASGTTRGQSYEQYF.

CDR3 loop: CASSLTGGSSNQPQHF. The DNA of the CDR3 is TGCGCCAGCAGCTTAACAGGGGGCTCCAGCAATCAGCCCCAGCATTTT. The chain links TRBV5-1 to TRBJ1-5, with 9 bases matching TRBD1. V shed 2 bases and J 1 base; nucleotides not matched to a gene: 4. The CDR3 extends over 16 amino acids. Germline V CDR1 and CDR2: SGHRS, YFSETQ. Using reference TRBV5-1 and TRBJ1-5 for the parts outside the CDR3, the full variable domain is KAGVTQTPRYLIKTRGQQVTLSCSPISGHRSVSWYQQTPGQGLQFLFEYFSETQRNKGNFPGRFSGRQFSNSRSEMNVSTLELGDSALYLCASSLTGGSSNQPQHFGDGTRLSIL.

V gene TRBV7-2 combines with J gene TRBJ1-1, with 9 nucleotides matching TRBD1. V dropped 5 bases and J dropped 2; count of bases not matched to a gene: 0. Germline V lookup: CDR1 SGHTA, CDR2 FQGNSA. This CDR3 comprises 13 residues. CDR3 loop: CASSTGGNTEAFF. CDR3 DNA sequence: TGTGCCAGCAGCACAGGGGGCAACACTGAAGCTTTCTTT.

This clone occurred a few times. The gene calls are TRBV6-1 and TRBJ2-7; possible D gene TRBD1, 6 bases. Trimming took 3 bases from V and 7 from J, leaving 16 bases between them. CDR3 length equals 14 residues. The germline V gene encodes CDR1 MNHNS and CDR2 SASEGT. CDR3 DNA: TGTGCCAGCAGTGAGGTTCCAGGGGTTAAGGAGCAGTACTTC. Its translation is CASSEVPGVKEQYF.

This clone was seen many times. The V gene is TRBV4-2, the J gene TRBJ2-3, with 10 bases aligning to TRBD2. V was clipped by 3 bases and J by 0 bases; unmatched bases: 3. The germline CDR1 and CDR2 sequences are LGHNA and YNFKEQ. CDR3 length: 16 amino acids. The CDR3 sequence: CASSQAGLASTDTQYF. In DNA form, the CDR3 reads TGTGCCAGCAGCCAGGCGGGACTAGCGAGCACAGATACGCAGTATTTT.

This clone was seen ten or more times. This rearrangement joins TRBV14 to TRBJ1-1, with D unresolved. Germline V gene sequence: CDR1 SGHDN, CDR2 FVKESK. The CDR3 sequence is 15 residues long. V was clipped by 0 bases and J by 1 base, with 9 bases between them. The chain's CDR3 is CASSQEYRTNTEAFF. CDR3 DNA: TGTGCCAGCAGCCAAGAATACCGAACGAACACTGAAGCTTTCTTT.